This record looks at one TCR beta chain sequence and its context. This clone was seen a few times. Its recognized antigen is unknown. Base qualities are not recorded, but no much larger clone differs from it by a single base. TCRbeta CDR3 regions were amplified from genomic DNA by means of the immunoSEQ Assay, a bias-controlled multiplex PCR. The authors' pipeline ran thus. Within the assay, amplification of reference gene primers was used to estimate how many nucleated cells each sample contained. To quantify the absolute abundance of each unique TCRbeta CDR3 rearrangement, sequence reads were collapsed and filtered. For each sample, productive Simpson clonality was calculated by taking the square root of Simpson's diversity index across productive rearrangements. Drawn from immuneACCESS, this table holds only the in-frame rearrangements with V and J called that TCRdb kept. Clones are partly lost; checked studies trace under half to an unresolved V gene and leave the rest unexplained. From that table come the V and J calls and clone size; the DNA was used to work out D and trimming. Recorded for this sample are approximately 190,000 clones; around 82% of them occurred a single time. Less than 8.5% of the sample belongs to the ten largest clones.

V is reduced by 3 bases and J by 8 bases, leaving a spacing of 13 bases between them. CDR3 length: 13 amino acids, cysteine to phenylalanine. Just CDR3 DNA is preserved here, 39 bases in frame from base 1. The source of the sample is a study of blood T cell repertoires in COVID-19 (dated by TCRdb to 2019 to 2021). Regarding the study in general: The collaborator samples originated in the United States, Italy and Spain and spanned the acute and convalescent phases of COVID-19. Subjects who had been exposed to COVID-19, were actively infected with it, or had recovered from it provided the deeply sampled blood TCRbeta repertoires that made up the dataset. Where HLA class I and class II types were available, the types were taken from metadata supplied by the sample provider, not from assay-based typing. Nearly every sample came with metadata listing a de-identified subject ID, COVID-19 status, age in years and sex. The repertoires were released in a freely available public database intended as a resource for research on the immune response to SARS-CoV-2. Samples were obtained from the ongoing ImmuneRACE study (first 160 participants) and from over 1,000 subjects provided by 6 global collaborators. The prospective study material was composed of cDNA or gDNA derived from T cells, B-cell-depleted T cells, or PBMCs. Paper-wide results and their limitations: How much clinical and demographic metadata was included differed by source and by participant, and the metadata was provided uncurated.

Participants in the prospective study were enrolled through a virtual design, were aged about 18 to 100 years, and lived in fewer than 30 United States geographic areas. Cohort assignment in the prospective study relied on participant-reported clinical history from a screening survey and a study questionnaire. Recovered participants in ImmuneRACE Cohort 3 were defined as having two consecutive negative NP/OP PCR tests, clearance from a healthcare professional, or resolution of symptoms. In the prospective study, mobile phlebotomists collected whole blood, serum and a nasopharyngeal or oropharyngeal swab from each participant. Prospective study participants could optionally give additional blood draws and questionnaires over an approximately 2-month period. Blood samples from the prospective study were shipped frozen or at room temperature prior to DNA extraction.

The receptor's source is a man between 35 and 55 years old who had recovered from COVID-19. Sequences were obtained from PBMCs or T cells enriched from blood (not recorded which). Recombination connected TRBV12-3 or TRBV12-4 to TRBJ1-2; TRBD1 could be the D gene, as 6 bases match. The DNA sequence reads TGTGCCAGCAGTTTTTTAGCAGGGGCCGGCTACACCTTC. This translates into CASSFLAGAGYTF.